Shown below are 20 T cell receptor beta chains from a single sample sequenced in a study of T-cell reconstitution after alpha-beta-depleted transplantation in children. Unique molecular identifiers featured in how the TCRbeta library was prepared. TCRdb ran MiXCR on the PCR reads and lists one entry per CDR3 protein. The sample contains more than 550,000 distinct CDR3 sequences, about 10% of which appear only once. Sample: PBMCs from the stem cell graft donor, taken from the stem cell graft. The source of these receptors is a human donor who donated a stem cell graft to a child with acute myeloid leukemia.

This clonotype was counted ten times or more. The chain's CDR3 is CASSERTSGAADTQYF. CDR3 nucleotides: TGTGCCAGCAGCGAACGGACTAGCGGAGCGGCAGATACGCAGTATTTT. The V and J genes are TRBV9 and TRBJ2-3; 10 bases fit TRBD2. V trimming: 3 bases; J trimming: 4 bases; junction bases outside the gene matches: 8. The CDR3 contains 16 residues. The germline gives CDR1 SGDLS, CDR2 YYNGEE.

The chain couples TRBV9 to TRBJ1-4; D is unclear. The V gene's germline CDR1 is SGDLS and CDR2 YYNGEE. The CDR3 spans 13 residues. The V end was cut by 2 bases, the J end by 4 bases, with 6 bases between. This CDR3 is CASSVRVNEKLFF. The CDR3, as DNA: TGTGCCAGCAGCGTGAGGGTTAATGAAAAACTGTTTTTT. Full variable domain (rest looked up from reference TRBV9 and TRBJ1-4): DSGVTQTPKHLITATGQRVTLRCSPRSGDLSVYWYQQSLDQGLQFLIQYYNGEERAKGNILERFSAQQFPDLHSELNLSSLELGDSALYFCASSVRVNEKLFFGSGTQLSVL.

Only a few counts were recorded for this clonotype. V and J are TRBV3-1 and TRBJ2-3; D is uncertain. CDR3 size: 14 residues. Trimming pared 6 bases from V and 2 bases from J, leaving 12 bases between. The germline gives CDR1 LGHDT, CDR2 YNNKEL (reference sequence). The CDR3 sequence is CASSERASTDTQYF. CDR3 nucleotides: TGTGCCAGCAGTGAACGGGCCTCCACAGATACGCAGTATTTT.

The chain has TRBV7-8 and TRBJ1-2; perhaps TRBD1 as D (5 bases). Germline V gene lookup returns CDR1 SGHVS and CDR2 FQNEAQ. The CDR3 consists of 13 residues. V was trimmed by 6 bases and J by 5 bases, leaving 13 bases between them. Here the CDR3 reads CASRPDSWYGYTF. CDR3 nucleotides: TGTGCCAGCAGGCCCGACAGTTGGTATGGCTACACCTTC.

This sequence joins TRBV30 and TRBJ2-1; D possibly corresponds to TRBD1 (6 bases). V was pared by 4 bases and J by 13 bases, with 17 bases between. The CDR3 has 12 residues. The germline gives CDR1 GTSNPN, CDR2 SVGIG (reference sequence). This CDR3 is CAWIVGPGAQFF. The CDR3 coding sequence is TGTGCCTGGATTGTGGGGCCAGGGGCTCAGTTCTTC. The full variable domain, with the rest looked up from reference TRBV30 and TRBJ2-1, is SQTIHQWPATLVQPVGSPLSLECTVEGTSNPNLYWYRQAAGRGLQLLFYSVGIGQISSEVPQNLSASRPQDRQFILSSKKLLLSDSGFYLCAWIVGPGAQFFGPGTRLTVL.

Points on this clonotype: One base away lies a much larger clone, so this may be a sequencing read error. The V call is TRBV9, the J call TRBJ2-7; D unresolved. This CDR3 is built from 13 residues. CDR1 and CDR2 (germline): SGDLS, YYNGEE. The CDR3 DNA follows: TGTGCCAGCAGCGTGTCAGGCCCCTACGAGCAGTGCTTC. It specifies CASSVSGPYEQCF.

The chain has TRBV2 and TRBJ2-3; D unclear. This CDR3 spans 12 amino acids. The germline V and J ends were trimmed by 8 bases and 2 bases, with 8 bases remaining between them. Germline CDR1 SNHLY, CDR2 FYNNEI. Here the CDR3 reads CASHYYTDTQYF. The CDR3 bases are TGTGCCAGCCACTACTACACAGATACGCAGTATTTT. The full variable domain, completed using reference TRBV2 and TRBJ2-3, is EPEVTQTPSHQVTQMGQEVILRCVPISNHLYFYWYRQILGQKVEFLVSFYNNEISEKSEIFDDQFSVERPDGSNFTLKIRSTKLEDSAMYFCASHYYTDTQYFGPGTRLTVL.

The table lists this clonotype with a few counts. The chain uses TRBV11-1 and TRBJ2-4, with 10 nucleotides matching TRBD1. The CDR3 sequence is 18 residues long. CDR1 SGHAT and CDR2 FQDESV come from the germline V gene (reference sequence). The V gene end was trimmed by 1 base and the J gene end by 9 bases; junction bases not matched to a gene: 15. CDR3 bases: TGTGCCAGCAGCTTAGGTCTGCCGGGACAGGGGTGGGATTCCATTCAGTACTTC. It translates to CASSLGLPGQGWDSIQYF.

The rearrangement uses TRBV7-6 and TRBJ2-3, with TRBD2 identical over 9 bases. Germline CDR1 SGHVS, CDR2 FNYEAQ. CDR3 length: 18 residues. With V trimmed by 1 base and J by 3 bases, 11 bases remained unmatched. CDR3 sequence: CASSLVGGRAGMTDTQYF. In DNA, the CDR3 is TGTGCCAGCAGCTTAGTCGGCGGGAGGGCTGGTATGACAGATACGCAGTATTTT.

This clonotype came up a few times. V is TRBV6-1 and J is TRBJ2-5, with 12 positions matching TRBD1. V trimming: 6 bases; J trimming: 3 bases; junction bases outside the gene matches: 8. Germline loops: CDR1 MNHNS, CDR2 SASEGT. This CDR3 is 16 amino acids long. In DNA form, the CDR3 reads TGTGCCAGCAGCCAGGGACAGGGGGCGTACGAAGAGACCCAGTACTTC. The encoded protein is CASSQGQGAYEETQYF.

This clonotype was counted at least ten times. The chain recombines TRBV20-1 with TRBJ2-7; a possible D gene is TRBD1 (5 bases). From germline, CDR1 is DFQATT and CDR2 SNEGSKA (reference sequence). CDR3 length: 18 amino acids. V was pared by 1 base and J by 1 base, with 23 bases between. CDR3 nucleotide sequence: TGCAGTGCTAGAGGGGAATGGGGTCAGGGTGCGAGGTCCTACGAGCAGTACTTC. It translates to CSARGEWGQGARSYEQYF.

This clonotype was seen repeatedly, ten times or more. The junction and the germline gene differ at one end; a read error may be behind it. The chain joins TRBV3-1 to TRBJ1-1; D is perhaps TRBD1 (6 bases). Per the germline V gene, CDR1 is LGHDT and CDR2 is YNNKEL (reference sequence). The CDR3 contains 13 residues. CDR3 in amino acids: CASSQGPGHHSHF. CDR3 in DNA: TGTGCCAGCAGCCAAGGCCCGGGACATCATTCCCACTTT.

There are a few counts of this clonotype. The V gene is TRBV20-1, the J gene TRBJ2-4; D remains ambiguous. Germline values: CDR1 DFQATT, CDR2 SNEGSKA (reference sequence). This CDR3 spans 13 amino acids. V shed 1 base and J shed 0 bases, with 4 bases lying between them. Written as DNA, the CDR3 is TGCAGTGCTAGAGCTCTAGCCAAAAACATTCAGTACTTC. Its translation: CSARALAKNIQYF.

This clonotype came up a few times. The rearrangement links TRBV23-1 to TRBJ2-7, with D uncertain. TRBV23-1 is noted as an ORF with a role that remains uncertain. The CDR3 consists of 17 residues. V lost 4 bases to trimming and J lost 4 bases, with 23 bases between them. CDR3: CASSPKIPGRVGYEQYF. CDR3 nucleotides: TGCGCCAGCAGTCCCAAAATCCCTGGAAGGGTCGGTTACGAGCAGTACTTC.

At least ten counts were recorded for this clonotype. The gene calls are TRBV29-1 and TRBJ2-7; TRBD2 aligns across 15 bases. The CDR3 consists of 16 residues. V lost 4 bases, J lost 2 bases, and 6 bases stayed unmatched. Germline V gives CDR1 SQVTM, CDR2 ANQGSEA. The CDR3 DNA reads TGCAGCGTTGCCGGACTAGCGGGAGGGCCGGCCTACGAGCAGTACTTC. This gives the protein CSVAGLAGGPAYEQYF.

In this sample, this clonotype turned up many times. V is TRBV29-1 and J is TRBJ2-5; 10 nucleotides align to TRBD1. With 4 bases clipped from V and 2 bases from J, the junction kept 7 bases outside the gene matches. This CDR3 comprises 15 residues. Germline lookup yields CDR1 SQVTM and CDR2 ANQGSEA. The CDR3 reads CSVVLGTGAQETQYF. Written as DNA, the CDR3 is TGCAGCGTTGTACTTGGGACAGGGGCGCAAGAGACCCAGTACTTC.

This clonotype was seen more than once but under ten times. The CDR3, as DNA: TGTGCCTGGAGTGTTCCGGGACTTAATGAGCAGTTCTTC. It codes for CAWSVPGLNEQFF. This sequence joins TRBV30 and TRBJ2-1; D might be TRBD2 (6 bases). V dropped 0 bases and J dropped 7 bases, with 10 bases sitting between them. CDR1 is GTSNPN and CDR2 is SVGIG in the germline V gene (reference sequence). This CDR3 is 13 amino acids long.

The chain joins TRBV5-1 to TRBJ2-1; 10 bases align to TRBD2. This CDR3 is 16 amino acids long. V was clipped by 7 bases and J by 4 bases; unmatched bases: 11. Germline V gene sequence: CDR1 SGHRS, CDR2 YFSETQ. CDR3 in amino acids: CASFGGGTSAYNEQFF. CDR3 DNA sequence: TGCGCCAGCTTCGGGGGGGGGACTAGCGCTTACAATGAGCAGTTCTTC.

This clonotype was detected a few times. The gene calls are TRBV19 and TRBJ2-5, with unresolved D. The germline CDR1 and CDR2 sequences are LNHDA and SQIVND (reference sequence). The V end was cut by 4 bases, the J end by 5 bases, with 11 bases between. The CDR3 consists of 13 residues. CDR3 in amino acids: CASSTSTLETQYF. The DNA of the CDR3 is TGTGCCAGTAGTACTTCAACCTTGGAGACCCAGTACTTC.

This clonotype was observed a handful of times. The chain couples TRBV7-3 to TRBJ1-5; 8 bases agree with TRBD1. The germline gives CDR1 SGHTA, CDR2 FQGTGA. V was clipped by 1 base and J by 1 base; unmatched bases: 12. The CDR3 runs to 19 residues. The chain's CDR3 is CASSLRLSGRQGSNQPQHF. Here the CDR3 DNA reads TGTGCCAGCAGCTTAAGGTTATCGGGCCGACAGGGGAGCAATCAGCCCCAGCATTTT.